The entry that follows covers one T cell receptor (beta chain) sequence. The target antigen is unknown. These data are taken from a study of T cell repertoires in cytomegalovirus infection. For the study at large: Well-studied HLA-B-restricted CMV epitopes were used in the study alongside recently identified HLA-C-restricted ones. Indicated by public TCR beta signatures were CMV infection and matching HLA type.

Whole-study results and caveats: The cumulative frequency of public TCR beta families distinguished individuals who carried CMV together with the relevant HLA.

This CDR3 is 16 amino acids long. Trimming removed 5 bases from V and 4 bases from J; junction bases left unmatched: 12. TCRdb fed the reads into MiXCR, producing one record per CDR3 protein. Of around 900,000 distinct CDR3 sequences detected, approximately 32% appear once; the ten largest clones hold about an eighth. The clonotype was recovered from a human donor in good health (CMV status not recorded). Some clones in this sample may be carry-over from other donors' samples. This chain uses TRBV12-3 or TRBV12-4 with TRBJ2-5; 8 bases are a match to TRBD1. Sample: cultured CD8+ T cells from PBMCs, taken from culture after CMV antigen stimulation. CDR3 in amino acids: CASSPDREVGRETQYF. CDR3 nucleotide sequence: TGTGCCAGCAGTCCGGACAGGGAAGTGGGGAGAGAGACCCAGTACTTC.